Presented here are 8 T cell receptor beta chains from one specimen sequenced in a study of T cells in localized non-small cell lung cancer. Profiling relied on immunoSEQ multiplex PCR, and the TCRdb table lists in-frame clones only, not all of them. The data hold about 82,000 clones, with around three quarters observed a single time. The sample was PBMCs, taken before any cancer treatment. These TCRs come from a man aged 35-69 years with stage II squamous cell lung carcinoma.

V gene TRBV28 combines with J gene TRBJ1-2, with TRBD1 as a possible D gene (5 bases). Trimming took 4 bases from V and 8 from J, leaving 14 bases between them. This CDR3 contains 13 residues. CDR1 and CDR2 from the germline V gene are MDHEN and SYDVKM. CDR3 sequence reads: CASSWGGTEGYTF. In DNA, the CDR3 is TGTGCCAGCAGTTGGGGGGGGACGGAAGGCTACACCTTC.

The chain couples TRBV7-2 to TRBJ2-7, with 13 nucleotides matching TRBD2. The CDR3 is made up of 17 amino acids. V shed 5 bases, J shed 2 bases, and the junction held 9 bases outside the gene matches. From germline, CDR1 is SGHTA and CDR2 FQGNSA. CDR3 nucleotide sequence: TGTGCCAGCAGCCCCAGGACTAGCGGGAGCCTCCCCTACGAGCAGTACTTC. This encodes CASSPRTSGSLPYEQYF.

J is TRBJ1-5 and V is TRBV18; no clear D gene. The V end was cut by 8 bases, the J end by 4 bases, with 9 bases between. Germline assignment: CDR1 KGHSH and CDR2 LQKENI. CDR3 size: 12 residues. The chain's CDR3 is CASEQLNQPQHF. CDR3 DNA: TGTGCCAGCGAACAGCTTAATCAGCCCCAGCATTTT.

The V gene is TRBV2, the J gene TRBJ1-1; 7 bases align to TRBD1. The junction had 8 bases not matched to a gene; V was cut back by 6 bases and J by 1 base. The CDR3 has 15 amino acids. Germline V lookup: CDR1 SNHLY, CDR2 FYNNEI. The CDR3 coding sequence is TGTGCCAGCAGCGCCAAGACAGGGACGAACACTGAAGCTTTCTTT. This encodes CASSAKTGTNTEAFF.

V is TRBV23-1 and J is TRBJ2-7, with a possible D match to TRBD1 (6 bases). TRBV23-1 is labeled an ORF, and its function is uncertain. CDR3 length: 14 amino acids. Trimming shortened V by 4 bases and J by 4 bases, and 14 bases separated the two germline ends. The CDR3 here is CASSRRGAGYEQYF. CDR3 in DNA: TGCGCCAGCAGTCGCAGGGGTGCAGGGTACGAGCAGTACTTC.

The V gene is TRBV7-9, the J gene TRBJ2-2, with D possibly being TRBD1 (5 bases). Germline V gene lookup returns CDR1 SEHNR and CDR2 FQNEAQ (reference sequence). Between the trimmed V and J ends, which lost 7 bases and 2 bases, there was a span of 11 bases. The CDR3 has 14 residues. This chain's CDR3 is CASIPQGNTGELFF. The DNA for the CDR3 is TGTGCCAGCATCCCTCAGGGTAACACCGGGGAGCTGTTTTTT.

This clone was detected a few times. The chain carries TRBV29-1 and TRBJ1-6; 7 bases are a match to TRBD1. The CDR3 runs to 12 residues. J gave up 10 bases and V 6 bases, and 6 bases lay outside the gene matches. Looked up from germline, CDR1 is SQVTM and CDR2 is ANQGSEA. CDR3 in amino acids: CSVRQGNSPLHF. For the CDR3, the DNA is TGCAGCGTAAGACAGGGTAACTCACCCCTCCACTTT.

J is TRBJ2-3 and V is TRBV5-4, with 7 bases matching TRBD1. The CDR3 is 15 residues long. Trimming removed 4 bases from V and 3 bases from J; junction bases left unmatched: 8. CDR1 SGHNT and CDR2 YYREEE come from the germline V gene (reference sequence). CDR3 sequence: CASSQTTGWTDTQYF. In nucleotides, the CDR3 is TGTGCCAGCAGCCAAACGACAGGGTGGACAGATACGCAGTATTTT.